This T cell receptor beta chain emerged from a study of CXCR3-negative and CXCR3-positive naive CD8 T cells. Study results and limitations: When CXCR3-positive naive cells were set against CXCR3-negative naive cells, the former had more hydrophobic TRB CDR3s. Comparably high diversity marked both naive subsets, whereas memory CD8+ cells had much lower diversity.

Germline V gene lookup returns CDR1 ENHRY and CDR2 SYGVKD. The CDR3 totals 14 residues. Comment on this clonotype: Antigen specificity is unknown.

All TRB cDNA libraries came from 5' RACE performed with UMI labels. TCRdb reanalyzed the 5' RACE reads, giving one entry per CDR3 protein sequence and no DNA. This sample's table reports about 70,000 distinct CDR3 sequences. V is TRBV10-3 and J is TRBJ2-7; the D call of TRBD1 rests on TCRdb alone, since no DNA is present to check it. The TCR originated in a human donor in good health. Some clones in this sample may be carry-over from other donors' samples. The sequenced sample consisted of naive CXCR3+ CD8+ T cells from blood. Noted subset: CD45RO-CCR7+CD27+CD95- naive CD8+ T cells expressing CXCR3 (TNR3+). CDR3 amino acids: CAISPGEYRNEQYF.